Below, 9 T cell receptor beta chains from the same sample are listed, as sequenced in a study of blood T cell repertoires in COVID-19. Some clones are missing from TCRdb's copy, which holds only in-frame ones; the method was immunoSEQ multiplex PCR. The table lists approximately 390,000 clones, 85% to 90% of them singletons. Specimen: PBMCs or T cells enriched from blood (not recorded which). Every receptor here comes from a woman in her fifties or sixties who had recovered from COVID-19.

The rearrangement joins TRBV7-9 to TRBJ1-4; tentatively, D is TRBD1 (6 bases). The CDR3 covers 17 residues. Trimming pared 4 bases from V and 0 bases from J, leaving 15 bases between. The germline gives CDR1 SEHNR, CDR2 FQNEAQ (reference sequence). The CDR3 protein is CASSYIQGGSTNEKLFF. The CDR3 DNA is TGTGCCAGCAGCTACATACAGGGAGGGTCAACTAATGAAAAACTGTTTTTT.

The chain links TRBV19 to TRBJ2-1; 11 positions agree with TRBD2. The V gene's germline CDR1 is LNHDA and CDR2 SQIVND (reference sequence). Trimming at V came to 5 bases and at J to 9 bases, leaving 12 bases not matched to a gene. This CDR3 has 16 amino acids. In DNA form, the CDR3 reads TGTGCCAGTAGTCCGGCTTTAGCGGGGGGGCATCCTGAGCAGTTCTTC. This gives the protein CASSPALAGGHPEQFF.

This chain links TRBV27 with TRBJ1-2; 9 bases match TRBD1. The CDR3 is 15 residues long. V lost 5 bases, J lost 8 bases, and 12 bases stayed unmatched. From germline, CDR1 is MNHEY and CDR2 SMNVEV (reference sequence). CDR3 in DNA: TGTGCCAGCAGTATGAGGGGACAGGGCCCTTGGGGCTACACCTTC. It translates to CASSMRGQGPWGYTF.

This clone has more than one count but fewer than ten. V and J are TRBV27 and TRBJ2-7; a weak D match, TRBD1 (6 bases). This CDR3 region has 14 residues. CDR1 and CDR2 from the germline V gene are MNHEY and SMNVEV (reference sequence). V shed 4 bases and J shed 0 bases, with 10 bases lying between them. The chain's CDR3 is CASSWLQGSYEQYF. As DNA, the CDR3 is TGTGCCAGCAGTTGGCTACAGGGCTCCTACGAGCAGTACTTC.

The CDR3 DNA reads TGTGCCAGCAGCACGTGGGGGGGTAGTGGGGAGACCCAGTACTTC. It codes for CASSTWGGSGETQYF. V is TRBV7-6 and J is TRBJ2-5, with 7 positions matching TRBD2. Germline lookup yields CDR1 SGHVS and CDR2 FNYEAQ. The CDR3 contains 15 residues. V shed 5 bases, J shed 5 bases, and the junction held 11 bases outside the gene matches.

The chain employs TRBV24-1 and TRBJ2-3; no reliable D call. Germline V gives CDR1 KGHDR, CDR2 SFDVKD. With 2 bases removed from V and 6 bases from J, the gap between germline ends came to 11 bases. The CDR3 consists of 14 residues. In DNA form, the CDR3 reads TGTGCCACCAGTGATTGGAGTATGCAGGATACGCAGTATTTT. It specifies CATSDWSMQDTQYF.

V gene TRBV5-5 combines with J gene TRBJ1-5, with D unclear. V dropped 4 bases and J dropped 0 bases, with 11 bases sitting between them. Germline V gene data show CDR1 as SGHKS and CDR2 as YYEKEE (reference sequence). The CDR3 is 15 residues long. This chain's CDR3 is CASSRGPYSNQPQHF. In nucleotides, the CDR3 is TGTGCCAGCAGCCGGGGTCCTTATAGCAATCAGCCCCAGCATTTT.

This chain uses TRBV14 with TRBJ1-1; a weak D match, TRBD1 (6 bases). This CDR3 region has 15 residues. V was cut by 2 bases and J by 4 bases, with 14 bases left in between. The germline V gene has CDR1 SGHDN and CDR2 FVKESK. CDR3 in amino acids: CASSQLGQGTTEAFF. The CDR3 region has the DNA TGTGCCAGCAGCCAACTTGGTCAGGGGACCACTGAAGCTTTCTTT. Looking up the rest from reference TRBV14 and TRBJ1-1 gives the full variable domain: EAGVTQFPSHSVIEKGQTVTLRCDPISGHDNLYWYRRVMGKEIKFLLHFVKESKQDESGMPNNRFLAERTGGTYSTLKVQPAELEDSGVYFCASSQLGQGTTEAFFGQGTRLTVV.

The V gene is TRBV13, the J gene TRBJ1-1, with 9 bases that match TRBD1. V gave up 1 base and J gave up 2 bases; unmatched junction bases: 5. The CDR3 is 16 residues long. CDR1 PRHDT and CDR2 FYEKMQ come from the germline V gene (reference sequence). The CDR3 here is CASSLEQGARNTEAFF. The CDR3 DNA reads as TGTGCCAGCAGCTTAGAACAGGGGGCGAGAAACACTGAAGCTTTCTTT. Full variable domain (outside the CDR3, taken from reference TRBV13 and TRBJ1-1): AAGVIQSPRHLIKEKRETATLKCYPIPRHDTVYWYQQGPGQDPQFLISFYEKMQSDKGSIPDRFSAQQFSDYHSELNMSSLELGDSALYFCASSLEQGARNTEAFFGQGTRLTVV.